Below are 22 T cell receptor beta chains sequenced from a single sample in a study of blood T cell repertoires in COVID-19. Sequencing was performed with immunoSEQ multiplex PCR; in TCRdb, only in-frame clones are kept and a portion is missing. The repertoire holds 230,000 or so clones, about 91% seen once, with under 2.5% in the top ten. Material for sequencing was PBMCs or T cells enriched from blood (not recorded which). The source of these receptors is a middle-aged woman with acute COVID-19.

The chain joins TRBV29-1 to TRBJ1-3, with unresolved D. The V gene's germline CDR1 is SQVTM and CDR2 ANQGSEA. The CDR3 spans 12 residues. The V end was cut by 7 bases, the J end by 3 bases, with 10 bases between. The CDR3 DNA is TGCAGCGGTGGCAGCGGTGGAAACACCATATATTTT. Its protein is CSGGSGGNTIYF. Looking up the rest from reference TRBV29-1 and TRBJ1-3 gives the full variable domain: SAVISQKPSRDICQRGTSLTIQCQVDSQVTMMFWYRQQPGQSLTLIATANQGSEATYESGFVIDKFPISRPNLTFSTLTVSNMSPEDSSIYLCSGGSGGNTIYFGEGSWLTVV.

The chain employs TRBV3-1 (or the pseudogene TRBV3-2) and TRBJ2-1; no clear D gene. V was cut by 2 bases and J by 15 bases, with 17 bases left in between. This CDR3 has 13 amino acids. The germline V gene encodes CDR1 LGHDT and CDR2 YNNKEL (reference sequence). The CDR3 spells CASSQSPTPILFF. The CDR3 coding sequence is TGTGCCAGCAGCCAAAGTCCCACCCCGATACTGTTCTTC.

This chain's CDR3 is CASSFRGTAEAFF. CDR3 bases: TGTGCCAGCAGTTTCAGAGGGACAGCCGAAGCTTTCTTT. The chain carries TRBV27 and TRBJ1-1; 7 bases are shared with TRBD1. Looked up from germline, CDR1 is MNHEY and CDR2 is SMNVEV (reference sequence). V lost 3 bases to trimming and J lost 8 bases; unmatched junction nucleotides: 6. CDR3 length equals 13 residues.

This clone was seen a few times. The V and J genes are TRBV5-1 and TRBJ1-4; 7 bases are a match to TRBD1. The CDR3 is 15 amino acids. CDR1 is SGHRS, CDR2 YFSETQ, per germline. Trimming cost V 0 bases and J 3 bases; bases outside gene matches: 2. In DNA, the CDR3 is TGCGCCAGCAGCTTGGCCGGACAGGCTAATGAAAAACTGTTTTTT. Encoded protein: CASSLAGQANEKLFF.

This chain connects TRBV29-1 to TRBJ2-1, with 8 positions matching TRBD1. The CDR3 length is 14 residues. The V gene end was trimmed by 4 bases and the J gene end by 4 bases; junction bases not matched to a gene: 6. Germline V gene sequence: CDR1 SQVTM, CDR2 ANQGSEA. CDR3 nucleotide sequence: TGCAGCGTTGCGGCGGACAGGGTATACAATGAGCAGTTCTTC. Residues: CSVAADRVYNEQFF.

The rearrangement uses TRBV21-1 and TRBJ1-4. TRBV21-1 is termed a pseudogene. This CDR3 spans 16 amino acids. The CDR3 bases are TGTGCCAGCAGGGCCCCCAGTGGTTCCGGAGATGAAAAACTGTTTTTT. Translating gives CASRAPSGSGDEKLFF.

V usage is TRBV5-1 and J usage is TRBJ1-1, with 8 bases that match TRBD1. V lost 6 bases and J lost 3; bases outside the gene matches: 10. Germline CDR1 SGHRS, CDR2 YFSETQ. The CDR3 runs to 15 residues. In DNA form, the CDR3 reads TGCGCCAGCACCGGGACAGGTTTAGGGGACACTGAAGCTTTCTTT. It codes for CASTGTGLGDTEAFF. Variable domain in full (rest from reference TRBV5-1 and TRBJ1-1): KAGVTQTPRYLIKTRGQQVTLSCSPISGHRSVSWYQQTPGQGLQFLFEYFSETQRNKGNFPGRFSGRQFSNSRSEMNVSTLELGDSALYLCASTGTGLGDTEAFFGQGTRLTVV.

This chain connects TRBV3-1 (or the pseudogene TRBV3-2) to TRBJ1-1; maybe TRBD1 (5 bases). The CDR3 spans 14 residues. V lost 1 base and J 9 bases, leaving 15 bases between the germline ends. Germline V gene lookup returns CDR1 LGHDT and CDR2 YNNKEL (reference sequence). CDR3 region: CASSQAGGIQQAFF. The CDR3, as DNA: TGTGCCAGCAGCCAAGCGGGGGGGATCCAGCAAGCTTTCTTT.

The CDR3 DNA sequence: TGTGCCAGCAGTGAACCAGGACAGGGCCAGGAAGCTTTCTTT. Translation: CASSEPGQGQEAFF. The chain has TRBV25-1 and TRBJ1-1; 8 bases are shared with TRBD1. Trimming took 2 bases from V and 8 from J; bases not matched to a gene: 7. The CDR3 runs to 14 residues. Germline V gene lookup returns CDR1 MGHDK and CDR2 SYGVNS.

This clone was recorded a few times. The V and J genes are TRBV3-1 (or the pseudogene TRBV3-2) and TRBJ1-2; D remains unclear. Germline CDR1 reads LGHDT; CDR2 reads YNNKEL (reference sequence). Trimming cost V 2 bases and J 4 bases, with 8 bases left between them. The CDR3 is 13 residues long. DNA for the CDR3: TGTGCCAGCAGCCAAATGGCAGGCTATGGCTACACCTTC. Translating it yields CASSQMAGYGYTF.

This chain connects TRBV5-1 to TRBJ2-7; 8 bases align to TRBD1. Germline CDR1 and CDR2: SGHRS and YFSETQ. CDR3 length equals 15 residues. V dropped 2 bases and J dropped 7; count of bases not matched to a gene: 11. CDR3 in amino acids: CASSLSPATGEEQYF. The CDR3 nucleotides are TGCGCCAGCAGCTTAAGCCCGGCGACAGGGGAGGAGCAGTACTTC.

The chain uses TRBV13 and TRBJ1-6; D is uncertain. In germline, CDR1 is PRHDT, CDR2 FYEKMQ (reference sequence). The V and J ends lost 2 bases and 3 bases respectively, with 11 bases between them. The CDR3 consists of 16 residues. The CDR3 protein is CASSLRGARYNSPLHF. CDR3 DNA: TGTGCCAGCAGCTTACGAGGAGCTCGCTATAATTCACCCCTCCACTTT.

The chain couples TRBV3-1 (or the pseudogene TRBV3-2) to TRBJ1-5; tentatively, D is TRBD1 (5 bases). V was cut by 5 bases and J by 9 bases, with 11 bases left in between. The CDR3 covers 12 residues. CDR1 and CDR2 (germline): LGHDT, YNNKEL (reference sequence). CDR3 residues: CASSLSTGPQHF. The CDR3 nucleotides are TGTGCCAGCAGCTTGAGCACAGGGCCCCAGCATTTT.

The chain is built from TRBV7-8 and TRBJ1-6; D gene unclear. The germline V gene encodes CDR1 SGHVS and CDR2 FQNEAQ. The CDR3 runs to 15 residues. Trimming removed 4 bases from V and 6 bases from J, with 13 bases in between. The CDR3 DNA reads TGTGCCAGCAGCTCCTTCGACAATTTTAATTCACCCCTCCACTTT. This codes for CASSSFDNFNSPLHF.

This clone was observed once. The chain couples TRBV7-2 to TRBJ1-4; weak D call: TRBD1 (5 bases). Trimming pared 1 base from V and 10 bases from J, leaving 13 bases between. Germline V lookup: CDR1 SGHTA, CDR2 FQGNSA. This CDR3 comprises 14 residues. As DNA, the CDR3 is TGTGCCAGCAGCTTAGACAGGACGTCTGGAAAACTGTTTTTT. The encoded protein is CASSLDRTSGKLFF.

This rearrangement joins TRBV7-9 to TRBJ2-3, with D perhaps matching TRBD2 (6 bases). The CDR3 has 14 amino acids. Between the trimmed V and J ends, which lost 6 bases and 1 base, there was a span of 11 bases. Germline V CDR1 and CDR2: SEHNR, FQNEAQ (reference sequence). The CDR3 region is CASRILAGTDTQYF. CDR3 nucleotide sequence: TGTGCCAGCAGAATACTAGCCGGCACAGATACGCAGTATTTT.

This chain connects TRBV21-1 to TRBJ2-7; the D call of TRBD1 is as the table states it, not checked on the DNA. TRBV21-1 is listed as a pseudogene. The CDR3 is made up of 15 amino acids. The chain's CDR3 is CASSGTTGEPYEQYV. The CDR3 nucleotides read TGTGCCAGCAGCGGGACGACAGGGGAGCCCTACGAGCAGTACGTC.

This chain joins TRBV7-9 and TRBJ1-2; a weak D match, TRBD1 (5 bases). Germline loops: CDR1 SEHNR, CDR2 FQNEAQ (reference sequence). The CDR3 covers 14 residues. With 1 base removed from V and 4 bases from J, the gap between germline ends came to 10 bases. CDR3: CASSLGQGGYGYTF. CDR3 sequence (DNA): TGTGCCAGCAGCTTAGGCCAGGGAGGCTATGGCTACACCTTC.

J is TRBJ2-5 and V is TRBV2, with a possible D match to TRBD2 (6 bases). The V end was cut by 8 bases, the J end by 0 bases, with 13 bases between. The CDR3 is made up of 14 amino acids. Germline V CDR1 and CDR2: SNHLY, FYNNEI. The CDR3 nucleotides are TGTGCCAGCTTGATAGGAGGGAACCAAGAGACCCAGTACTTC. It is translated as CASLIGGNQETQYF.

The chain employs TRBV5-6 and TRBJ2-1; D ambiguous. There are 13 residues in the CDR3. Germline loops: CDR1 SGHDT, CDR2 YYEEEE. Trimming shortened V by 3 bases and J by 6 bases, and 10 bases separated the two germline ends. The CDR3 DNA reads as TGTGCCAGCAGCTCCGACAATCTCAATGAGCAGTTCTTC. Protein sequence: CASSSDNLNEQFF.

The chain has TRBV10-3 and TRBJ1-2; 8 nucleotides agree with TRBD1. V shed 4 bases, J shed 4 bases, and the junction held 8 bases outside the gene matches. The CDR3 has 15 amino acids. CDR1 and CDR2 (germline): ENHRY, SYGVKD. The CDR3, as DNA: TGTGCCATCAGTGTCAACCAGGGGGCGGGCTATGGCTACACCTTC. Translation: CAISVNQGAGYGYTF.

V and J are TRBV6-5 and TRBJ1-1; D uncertain. Germline-derived CDR1 and CDR2 are MNHEY and SVGAGI. V shed 4 bases and J shed 5 bases, with 8 bases lying between them. The CDR3 is 12 amino acids. The CDR3 sequence: CASSFGRTEAFF. CDR3 nucleotides: TGTGCCAGCAGTTTTGGGAGGACTGAAGCTTTCTTT.